Shown below are 19 T cell receptor beta chains from a single sample sequenced in a study of cytomegalovirus exposure and HLA in healthy donors. Assay: immunoSEQ multiplex PCR; the TCRdb copy retains only in-frame clones and omits some. The sample yields some 90,000 clones, 87% seen once. Sequencing was performed on PBMCs. Receptors originate from a woman aged 30 to 39 in good health and CMV-seronegative.

The chain combines TRBV5-5 with TRBJ2-7; D call uncertain. Germline V gives CDR1 SGHKS, CDR2 YYEKEE (reference sequence). The CDR3 spans 14 residues. Deletions cut 2 bases from V and 2 bases from J, with 11 bases between. CDR3 sequence (DNA): TGTGCCAGCAGCTTAAAACAGAAAACCTACGAGCAGTACTTC. Amino acids: CASSLKQKTYEQYF.

This chain joins TRBV4-1 and TRBJ2-1; D uncertain. The CDR3 consists of 16 residues. V lost 3 bases and J 0 bases, leaving 12 bases between the germline ends. CDR1 is MGHRA and CDR2 is YSYEKL in the germline V gene. In DNA form, the CDR3 reads TGCGCCAGCAGCCAGCCCGGCCCTAGCTCCTACAATGAGCAGTTCTTC. Amino acid sequence: CASSQPGPSSYNEQFF.

CDR3 DNA sequence: TGTGCCAGCAGTCCACTACTCTATGAGCAGTTCTTC. Amino acid sequence: CASSPLLYEQFF. The chain is built from TRBV28 and TRBJ2-1; D is unclear. V was cut by 5 bases and J by 8 bases, with 10 bases left in between. Germline V gene lookup returns CDR1 MDHEN and CDR2 SYDVKM. The CDR3 covers 12 residues. Using reference TRBV28 and TRBJ2-1 for the parts outside the CDR3, the full variable domain is DVKVTQSSRYLVKRTGEKVFLECVQDMDHENMFWYRQDPGLGLRLIYFSYDVKMKEKGDIPEGYSVSREKKERFSLILESASTNQTSMYLCASSPLLYEQFFGPGTRLTVL.

The chain recombines TRBV5-1 with TRBJ2-1; 11 nucleotides agree with TRBD1. The germline V gene has CDR1 SGHRS and CDR2 YFSETQ. J lost 9 bases, V lost 5 bases, and 10 bases had no gene match. This CDR3 comprises 15 residues. CDR3 in DNA: TGCGCCAGCAGACTCGGACAGGGGGCTAGGGGTGAGCAGTTCTTC. Translated, it gives CASRLGQGARGEQFF.

The CDR3 spells CASSQVLGSGNYGYTF. Here the CDR3 DNA reads TGCGCCAGCAGCCAAGTCCTGGGCAGCGGCAACTATGGCTACACCTTC. The J gene is TRBJ1-2, the V gene TRBV4-1; no firm D call. Germline loops: CDR1 MGHRA, CDR2 YSYEKL. With 1 base removed from V and 2 bases from J, the gap between germline ends came to 14 bases. The CDR3 extends over 16 amino acids.

The CDR3 bases are TGTGCCAGTAAGAGGGACAGGGGTGGGAATCAGCCCCAGCATTTT. Its translation is CASKRDRGGNQPQHF. The V gene is TRBV19, the J gene TRBJ1-5; 10 bases fit TRBD1. This CDR3 has 15 amino acids. Unmatched junction bases numbered 7, after V lost 7 bases and J lost 4 bases. The germline CDR1 and CDR2 sequences are LNHDA and SQIVND (reference sequence). Full variable domain (rest looked up from reference TRBV19 and TRBJ1-5): DGGITQSPKYLFRKEGQNVTLSCEQNLNHDAMYWYRQDPGQGLRLIYYSQIVNDFQKGDIAEGYSVSREKKESFPLTVTSAQKNPTAFYLCASKRDRGGNQPQHFGDGTRLSIL.

V usage is TRBV7-9 and J usage is TRBJ2-7, with D possibly matching TRBD2 (7 bases). Germline CDR1 SEHNR, CDR2 FQNEAQ (reference sequence). This CDR3 has 16 residues. V lost 0 bases to trimming and J lost 0 bases, with 12 bases between them. The DNA of the CDR3 is TGTGCCAGCAGCTTAGCTACAGGGACTATCTCCTACGAGCAGTACTTC. As protein: CASSLATGTISYEQYF.

J is TRBJ2-3 and V is TRBV10-3, with D possibly matching TRBD2 (5 bases). From germline, CDR1 is ENHRY and CDR2 SYGVKD. Trimming took 6 bases from V and 3 from J, leaving 16 bases between them. The CDR3 runs 15 residues. DNA of the CDR3: TGTGCCATCAGGTCAGGTCAGCGGTGGACAGATACGCAGTATTTT. It yields the protein CAIRSGQRWTDTQYF.

The chain recombines TRBV7-2 with TRBJ1-2; a possible D gene is TRBD1 (6 bases). This CDR3 has 15 amino acids. V was trimmed by 5 bases and J by 0 bases, leaving 13 bases between them. Germline V gene data show CDR1 as SGHTA and CDR2 as FQGNSA. CDR3 loop: CASSTRQAPNYGYTF. The DNA for the CDR3 is TGTGCCAGCAGCACCCGACAGGCGCCTAACTATGGCTACACCTTC.

The CDR3 reads CASMSTGRSYEQYF. DNA for the CDR3: TGTGCCAGCATGAGTACAGGGCGGTCCTACGAGCAGTACTTC. The V and J genes are TRBV6-1 and TRBJ2-7, with D possibly being TRBD1 (6 bases). Germline values: CDR1 MNHNS, CDR2 SASEGT. CDR3 length equals 14 residues. Deletions cut 7 bases from V and 1 base from J, with 14 bases between.

This sequence joins TRBV11-3 and TRBJ2-5, with a possible D match to TRBD1 (7 bases). This CDR3 has 14 residues. Per the germline V gene, CDR1 is SGHNT and CDR2 is YENEEA. Between the trimmed V and J ends, which lost 5 bases and 2 bases, there was a span of 12 bases. The CDR3 region has the DNA TGTGCCAGCAGCCAGGGGGGAGTACAAGAGACCCAGTACTTC. Translation gives CASSQGGVQETQYF. The full variable domain, with the rest looked up from reference TRBV11-3 and TRBJ2-5, is EAGVVQSPRYKIIEKKQPVAFWCNPISGHNTLYWYLQNLGQGPELLIRYENEEAVDDSQLPKDRFSAERLKGVDSTLKIQPAELGDSAVYLCASSQGGVQETQYFGPGTRLLVL.

The chain combines TRBV2 with TRBJ1-1; possible D gene TRBD1, 5 bases. The CDR3 loop spans 11 amino acids. Germline-derived CDR1 and CDR2 are SNHLY and FYNNEI. The V and J ends lost 6 bases and 7 bases respectively, with 9 bases between them. The CDR3 nucleotides are TGTGCCAGCAGAAGACAGATTGAAGCTTTCTTT. Amino acids: CASRRQIEAFF.

V gene TRBV19 combines with J gene TRBJ2-5, with a weak D call TRBD2 (6 bases). This CDR3 contains 13 residues. Germline V gene lookup returns CDR1 LNHDA and CDR2 SQIVND (reference sequence). V gave up 6 bases and J gave up 5 bases, with 13 bases separating them. CDR3 loop: CASSLGAGETQYF. The CDR3 DNA sequence: TGTGCCAGTAGCTTAGGGGCGGGGGAGACCCAGTACTTC.

The chain combines TRBV20-1 with TRBJ1-2; no firm D call. CDR1 and CDR2 (germline): DFQATT, SNEGSKA (reference sequence). Trimming left V 6 bases short and J 4 bases short, with 6 bases between. The CDR3 covers 10 residues. The CDR3 loop reads CSAFVYGYTF. Here the CDR3 DNA reads TGCAGTGCGTTCGTCTATGGCTACACCTTC.

CDR3 sequence (DNA): TGCGCCAGCAGTGAGCAGACAGATAACTATGGCTACACCTTC. As protein: CASSEQTDNYGYTF. The chain employs TRBV10-2 and TRBJ1-2; weak D call: TRBD1 (5 bases). Trimming pared 2 bases from V and 1 base from J, leaving 8 bases between. Germline lookup yields CDR1 WSHSY and CDR2 SAAADI. This CDR3 contains 14 residues.

The V gene is TRBV2, the J gene TRBJ1-2; D may be TRBD1 (5 bases). Germline CDR1 SNHLY, CDR2 FYNNEI. This CDR3 contains 15 residues. Deletions cut 8 bases from V and 4 bases from J, with 20 bases between. The CDR3 sequence is CASFRSQGVGYGYTF. In DNA form, the CDR3 reads TGTGCCAGCTTCCGATCCCAGGGCGTCGGCTATGGCTACACCTTC.

CDR3 amino acids: CASSEFGGTNEKLFF. CDR3 coding DNA: TGTGCCAGCAGTGAATTCGGTGGAACTAATGAAAAACTGTTTTTT. The V and J genes are TRBV2 and TRBJ1-4; D call uncertain. The CDR3 has 15 residues. V was shortened by 2 bases and J by 1 base, with 8 bases between the two germline ends. CDR1 and CDR2 from the germline V gene are SNHLY and FYNNEI.

The V call is TRBV6-1, the J call TRBJ1-6; 7 bases match TRBD1. The CDR3 consists of 17 residues. Germline CDR1 and CDR2: MNHNS and SASEGT. V was clipped by 4 bases and J by 10 bases; unmatched bases: 16. The CDR3 coding sequence is TGTGCCAGCAGTGCAATCCACACCAAAGGGGGCAGCTCACCCCTCCACTTT. Protein product: CASSAIHTKGGSSPLHF.

The chain is built from TRBV5-1 and TRBJ2-7; weak D call: TRBD2 (5 bases). From germline, CDR1 is SGHRS and CDR2 YFSETQ. V was pared by 1 base and J by 3 bases, with 11 bases between. The CDR3 loop spans 14 amino acids. The CDR3 DNA is TGCGCCAGCAGCTTGAACGGGGTGGGCTACGAGCAGTACTTC. Translation gives CASSLNGVGYEQYF.